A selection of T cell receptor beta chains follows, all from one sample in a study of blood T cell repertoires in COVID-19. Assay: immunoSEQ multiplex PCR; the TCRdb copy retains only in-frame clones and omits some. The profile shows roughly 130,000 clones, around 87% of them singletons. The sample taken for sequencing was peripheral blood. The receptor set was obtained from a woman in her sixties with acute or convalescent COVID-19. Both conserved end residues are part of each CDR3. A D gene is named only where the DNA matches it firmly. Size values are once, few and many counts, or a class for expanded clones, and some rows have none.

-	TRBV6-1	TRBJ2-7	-	TGTGCCAGCAGTGAAGACCGCTCGGGGTCCTACGAGCAGTACTTC	CASSEDRSGSYEQYF
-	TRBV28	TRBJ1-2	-	TGTGCCAGCAGTCCCCTTGAGCAGGGAACCTATGGCTACACCTTC	CASSPLEQGTYGYTF
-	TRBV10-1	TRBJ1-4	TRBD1	TGCGCCAGCAGTGACTCGACAGGGGTCGGGGAAAAACTGTTTTTT	CASSDSTGVGEKLFF
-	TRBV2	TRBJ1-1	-	TGTGCCAGCAGTACAGAGAACACTGAAGCTTTCTTT	CASSTENTEAFF
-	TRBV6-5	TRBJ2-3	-	TGTGCCAGCAGTTACGGCACCGGTAGAGGGAATACGCAGTATTTT	CASSYGTGRGNTQYF
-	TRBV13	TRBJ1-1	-	TGTGCCAGCAGCTCCCAAGGGGACACTGAAGCTTTCTTT	CASSSQGDTEAFF
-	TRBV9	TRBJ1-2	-	TGTGCCAGCAGCGTAGCCGGGGGAGGGAGCCCCTATGGCTACACCTTC	CASSVAGGGSPYGYTF
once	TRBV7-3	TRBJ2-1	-	TGTGCCAGCGGTACGGGAGTAGAGCAGTTCTTC	CASGTGVEQFF
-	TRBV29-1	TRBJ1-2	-	TGCAGCGTTGATTTGAGGTCACAGGGTAACTATGGCTACACCTTC	CSVDLRSQGNYGYTF
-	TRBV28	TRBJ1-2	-	TGTGCCAGCAGTTTGGCCTCCGTTCCACAGGGATCGGAGGGCTACACCTTC	CASSLASVPQGSEGYTF
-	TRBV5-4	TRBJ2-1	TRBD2	TGTGCCAGCAGCTTGGGTCGTGCGGGAGGACGGAATGAGCAGTTCTTC	CASSLGRAGGRNEQFF
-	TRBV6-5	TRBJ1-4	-	TGTGCCAGCAGTTACGCGGGGGCGGATGAAAAACTGTTTTTT	CASSYAGADEKLFF
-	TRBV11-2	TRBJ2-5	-	TGTGCCAGCACCCAAATGGGCGAGACCCAGTACTTC	CASTQMGETQYF
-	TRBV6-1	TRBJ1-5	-	TGTGCCAGCAGTCTAATTAGCAATCAGCCCCAGCATTTT	CASSLISNQPQHF
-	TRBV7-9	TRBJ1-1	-	TGTGCCAGCAGCCTCTCGAGGACAGCCAACACTGAAGCTTTCTTT	CASSLSRTANTEAFF
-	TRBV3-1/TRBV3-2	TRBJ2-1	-	TGTGCCAGCAGCCAAGCGGGCGCCAGGGCCAATGAGCAGTTCTTC	CASSQAGARANEQFF
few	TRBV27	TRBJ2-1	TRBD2	TGTGCCAGCAGTCTAACGGGACTAGCGGGTTTTAATGAGCAGTTCTTC	CASSLTGLAGFNEQFF
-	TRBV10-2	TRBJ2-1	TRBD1	TGCGCCAGCTTTTCACCGGGACAGCCTTACAATGAGCAGTTCTTC	CASFSPGQPYNEQFF